The present T cell receptor (beta chain) was sequenced within a study of blood T cell repertoires in COVID-19. Study as a whole: Sites in the United States, Italy and Spain provided acute and convalescent COVID-19 samples. PBMCs, B-cell-depleted T cells, or T cells provided the cDNA or gDNA that made up the material.

Per the original data handling: Amplifying reference gene primers gave estimates of nucleated cell counts. Clones were sequenced by immunoSEQ multiplex PCR, and TCRdb holds only the in-frame ones, with some missing. The D gene and trimming were derived from the DNA, and the V and J assignments and clone size from that table. The sample records 97,000 or so clones, 90% being singletons. In this sample, this clone turned up a few times. The CDR3 runs 18 residues. The trim removed 0 bases at V and 3 bases at J, leaving 7 bases unmatched. The germline V gene encodes CDR1 SGHRS and CDR2 YFSETQ. The TCR originated in a man aged 55-75 years with acute or convalescent COVID-19. Material for sequencing was peripheral blood. This rearrangement joins TRBV5-1 to TRBJ1-6; 9 bases line up with TRBD1. The CDR3 loop reads CASSLGALTGGYNSPLHF. The CDR3, as DNA: TGCGCCAGCAGCTTGGGGGCTCTGACAGGGGGCTATAATTCACCCCTCCACTTT.